Below, 15 T cell receptor beta chains from the same sample are listed, as sequenced in a study of T-cell memory formation after mild COVID-19. TCRdb re-analysed the 5' RACE reads in MiXCR, keeping a single row per CDR3 protein. The table includes about 190,000 distinct CDR3 sequences, approximately 20% detected once. Material: PBMCs or a T cell subset sorted from them (not recorded which). These receptors originate from an adult woman who had mild COVID-19 (a few samples of this study predate the infection). Cell type and time point are not known.

The table lists this clonotype with a few counts. The CDR3 DNA reads TGTGCCAGCTCACCATCCCCGTCCCACACTGAAGCTTTCTTT. This sequence encodes CASSPSPSHTEAFF. The rearrangement joins TRBV18 to TRBJ1-1; unclear D gene. The ends were cut back, 2 bases at V and 3 bases at J, with 10 bases in the middle. CDR3 length equals 14 residues. The germline CDR1 and CDR2 sequences are KGHSH and LQKENI.

This chain uses TRBV2 with TRBJ1-3; D unclear. The V gene's germline CDR1 is SNHLY and CDR2 FYNNEI. The germline V and J ends were trimmed by 8 bases and 4 bases, with 9 bases remaining between them. The CDR3 sequence is 12 residues long. The CDR3: CASRGLGNTIYF. The CDR3 DNA is TGTGCCAGCCGAGGGCTAGGAAACACCATATATTTT.

This clonotype showed up just a few times. The rearrangement joins TRBV2 to TRBJ2-3; D perhaps matches TRBD2 (6 bases). The CDR3 spans 14 residues. The V gene lost 10 bases and the J gene lost 0 bases, with 14 bases spanning the gap. Per the germline V gene, CDR1 is SNHLY and CDR2 is FYNNEI. The CDR3 DNA follows: TGTGCCACTCTAGGGGCGGGAAGCACAGATACGCAGTATTTT. As protein: CATLGAGSTDTQYF.

This clonotype occurred many times. The chain joins TRBV20-1 to TRBJ1-1; TRBD1 agrees at 8 bases. This CDR3 is built from 14 residues. The germline V gene encodes CDR1 DFQATT and CDR2 SNEGSKA (reference sequence). V lost 0 bases, J lost 5 bases, and 5 bases stayed unmatched. CDR3 DNA: TGCAGTGCTAGAGACGACAGGACAGGGACTGAAGCTTTCTTT. Translated, it gives CSARDDRTGTEAFF.

Ten or more counts support this clonotype. The chain carries TRBV27 and TRBJ2-7; D possibly uses TRBD1 or TRBD2 (5 bases each). The V end lost 7 bases, the J end lost 2 bases, and 21 bases lay between the germline ends. This CDR3 has 16 residues. In germline, CDR1 is MNHEY, CDR2 SMNVEV (reference sequence). The CDR3 DNA reads as TGTGCCAGCACCCCCCTAGCCTCCCAGGGCACCTACGAGCAGTACTTC. It specifies CASTPLASQGTYEQYF.

The V and J genes are TRBV12-3 or TRBV12-4 and TRBJ1-1, with D unresolved. This CDR3 contains 12 residues. The germline V and J ends were trimmed by 3 bases and 13 bases, with 15 bases remaining between them. This CDR3 reads CASSLSVVVGFF. CDR3 coding DNA: TGTGCCAGCAGTTTGAGCGTGGTTGTGGGTTTCTTT.

This clonotype was counted only a few times. The CDR3 DNA reads as TGTGCCAGCAGCTTTACGGCCGGTTTGAACACTGAAGCTTTCTTT. Translation gives CASSFTAGLNTEAFF. This chain uses TRBV11-2 with TRBJ1-1; D ambiguous. The CDR3 totals 15 residues. V was pared by 3 bases and J by 0 bases, with 11 bases between. CDR1 and CDR2 from the germline V gene are SGHAT and FQNNGV.

The chain recombines TRBV10-3 with TRBJ1-3; tentatively, D is TRBD1 (5 bases). The germline V and J ends were trimmed by 10 bases and 0 bases, with 10 bases remaining between them. The CDR3 sequence is 13 residues long. The germline V gene encodes CDR1 ENHRY and CDR2 SYGVKD. CDR3 protein: CATQGHSGNTIYF. The CDR3 DNA follows: TGTGCCACCCAGGGTCACTCTGGAAACACCATATATTTT.

This sequence joins TRBV24-1 and TRBJ1-2; no firm D call. The CDR3 is 13 residues long. Trimming left V 2 bases short and J 1 base short, with 4 bases between. In germline, CDR1 is KGHDR, CDR2 SFDVKD. The CDR3: CATSDSSNYGYTF. Written as DNA, the CDR3 is TGTGCCACCAGTGATTCTAGTAACTATGGCTACACCTTC.

This clonotype has a count of ten or more. This sequence joins TRBV4-3 and TRBJ2-7, with D perhaps matching TRBD2 (6 bases). Germline assignment: CDR1 LGHNA and CDR2 YSLEER. CDR3 length: 13 amino acids. V dropped 4 bases and J dropped 3 bases, with 10 bases sitting between them. The CDR3 sequence is CASSPGTHYEQYF. The CDR3 DNA reads as TGCGCCAGCAGCCCCGGGACTCACTACGAGCAGTACTTC.

This clonotype was counted ten times or more. The chain has TRBV3-1 and TRBJ1-1; no definite D call. Germline-derived CDR1 and CDR2 are LGHDT and YNNKEL (reference sequence). This CDR3 is built from 12 residues. Trimming stripped 3 bases from V and 0 bases from J, with 2 bases between. The CDR3 spells CASSQVNTEAFF. CDR3 sequence (DNA): TGTGCCAGCAGCCAGGTGAACACTGAAGCTTTCTTT. Full variable domain (outside the CDR3, taken from reference TRBV3-1 and TRBJ1-1): DTAVSQTPKYLVTQMGNDKSIKCEQNLGHDTMYWYKQDSKKFLKIMFSYNNKELIINETVPNRFSPKSPDKAHLNLHINSLELGDSAVYFCASSQVNTEAFFGQGTRLTVV.

This clonotype turned up a few times. The V call is TRBV2, the J call TRBJ1-2; D might be TRBD1 (5 bases). Germline-derived CDR1 and CDR2 are SNHLY and FYNNEI. The length of the CDR3 is 15 residues. V was shortened by 3 bases and J by 4 bases, with 15 bases between the two germline ends. The chain's CDR3 is CASSDRPGLRYGYTF. The CDR3, as DNA: TGTGCCAGCAGTGATCGTCCGGGGCTCCGCTATGGCTACACCTTC.

The V and J genes are TRBV5-1 and TRBJ1-2; TRBD1 matches at 7 bases. V lost 0 bases to trimming and J lost 5 bases; unmatched junction nucleotides: 4. CDR3 size: 14 residues. Germline V CDR1 and CDR2: SGHRS, YFSETQ. The DNA for the CDR3 is TGCGCCAGCAGCTTGGCCGACAGGGTATATGGCTACACCTTC. Translated, it gives CASSLADRVYGYTF.

This clonotype was seen a few times. The genes are TRBV27 and TRBJ1-5, with 11 bases aligning to TRBD1. Looked up from germline, CDR1 is MNHEY and CDR2 is SMNVEV (reference sequence). V gave up 3 bases and J gave up 7 bases; unmatched junction bases: 8. This CDR3 is built from 16 residues. CDR3 bases: TGTGCCAGCAGTTTCTCCGGGACAGGGGGGAGGCAGCCCCAGCATTTT. Its translation: CASSFSGTGGRQPQHF.

In its sample, this clonotype was seen a few times. The chain carries TRBV2 and TRBJ2-3; TRBD2 aligns across 8 bases. The germline gives CDR1 SNHLY, CDR2 FYNNEI. V shed 3 bases, J shed 5 bases, and the junction held 7 bases outside the gene matches. The CDR3 sequence is 15 residues long. The CDR3 DNA sequence: TGTGCCAGCAGTGAGCCCCGGGGGGGACGAGATACGCAGTATTTT. Protein product: CASSEPRGGRDTQYF.